The clone carrying this T cell receptor (beta chain) is a singleton in its sample. Its antigen is not identified. The naive CD8 population came from CD45RO-negative cells selected for CCR7, without terminally differentiated effector memory CD45RA+ cells. This record belongs to a study of shared clonotypes between healthy human individuals. Study-level points and caveats: Estimated richness values were generally larger in naive subsets than in memory subsets.

Germline V lookup: CDR1 SGHTA, CDR2 FQGNSA. Unmatched junction bases numbered 12, after V lost 5 bases and J lost 5 bases. The CDR3 covers 15 residues. In the original processing: From ImmunoSEQ came sequences covering only the junction and carrying no quality scores, so filtering differed. Measured with immunoSEQ multiplex PCR; TCRdb has only the in-frame clones, and not every one. V, J and clone size were drawn from that table, and D and trimming were deduced from the DNA. The table lists about 2.1 million clones, just over 90% of them singletons. The receptor was isolated from a man younger than 30 in good health. Some clones in this sample may be carry-over from other donors' samples. The chain joins TRBV7-2 to TRBJ2-7; 7 positions agree with TRBD2. Sequences were obtained from naive CD8+ T cells from PBMCs. CDR3 sequence reads: CASSPLGGSSNEQYF. The DNA for the CDR3 is TGTGCCAGCAGCCCCCTGGGAGGGAGTTCTAACGAGCAGTACTTC.